This entry concerns a single T cell receptor beta chain. V dropped 9 bases and J dropped 5; count of bases not matched to a gene: 13. Germline values: CDR1 MDHEN, CDR2 SYDVKM. This CDR3 is built from 15 residues. The data were obtained in a study of shared clonotypes between healthy human individuals. The study enrolled healthy HIV-negative adults without recent acute infections or vaccinations as donors. At the deep level, the assay was run. Assay used: immunoSEQ multiplex PCR; TCRdb lists only in-frame clones, some missing. The sample holds 2 million to 2.5 million clones, 90% to 95% seen once. This rearrangement joins TRBV28 to TRBJ1-5; 7 nucleotides match TRBD1. This clonotype was sampled from a man between 18 and 35 years old in good health. Some clones in this sample may be carry-over from other donors' samples. Sequenced input: naive CD4+ T cells from PBMCs. Subset reported: CD45RA+ positively selected. CDR3 in DNA: TGTGCCAGTCGGGGGGGAGGGGGCACTTATCAGCCCCAGCATTTT. Encoded protein: CASRGGGGTYQPQHF.